This T cell receptor (beta chain) was sequenced during a study of cytomegalovirus exposure and HLA in healthy donors. Study as a whole: Earlier, 150 million to 200 million T cells were analyzed, and fewer than 120 million unique TCR beta sequences were found among them. General observations from the study: Presence/absence analyses took donor sequencing depth as roughly uniform. Researchers catalogued approximately 170 TCR beta chains as cytomegalovirus-associated. An analysis was carried out later, and it reportedly showed fewer N-insertions in an Asian-associated ancestry cluster than the approximately 710-donor mean.

Trimming stripped 4 bases from V and 2 bases from J, with 15 bases between. The CDR3 has 15 amino acids. Germline V CDR1 and CDR2: SGHDT, YYEEEE. Use of 60 Vbeta and 13 Jbeta primers characterized the PCR. TCRdb's table, derived via immunoSEQ multiplex PCR, lists solely in-frame clones and lacks some. Seen here are 150,000 to 200,000 clones, more than 65% observed once, and the top ten hold 1.8%. With respect to this clone: The antigen is not known.

The source is a woman in her twenties or thirties in good health and CMV-seronegative. The chain combines TRBV5-6 with TRBJ2-5; TRBD2 might be the D (6 bases). The specimen sequenced was PBMCs. As DNA, the CDR3 is TGTGCCAGCAGCCCTGTGGGAGGTTGGCAAGAGACCCAGTACTTC. It specifies CASSPVGGWQETQYF.